This T cell receptor beta chain was recorded in a study of blood T cell repertoires in COVID-19. At the level of the study: Both acute and convalescent COVID-19 samples were obtained from the United States, Italy and Spain.

The CDR3 contains 13 residues. Germline V gene sequence: CDR1 SGHDN, CDR2 FVKESK. The ends were cut back, 4 bases at V and 12 bases at J, with 16 bases in the middle. The count of this clone is one. Generated by immunoSEQ multiplex PCR, the TCRdb table keeps only in-frame clones and is missing some. The sample shows a few hundred thousand clones, more than 70% of them seen only once. V and J are TRBV14 and TRBJ1-5, with D tentatively TRBD1 (6 bases). The sequenced material came from peripheral blood. The sequence was obtained from a woman between 45 and 65 years old with acute or convalescent COVID-19. DNA for the CDR3: TGTGCCAGCAGCCGGCAAGACCGGGACATCCAGCATTTT. This translates into CASSRQDRDIQHF. Drawing the rest from reference TRBV14 and TRBJ1-5, the complete variable domain is EAGVTQFPSHSVIEKGQTVTLRCDPISGHDNLYWYRRVMGKEIKFLLHFVKESKQDESGMPNNRFLAERTGGTYSTLKVQPAELEDSGVYFCASSRQDRDIQHFGDGTRLSIL.